These 13 T cell receptor beta chains were sequenced from one sample in a study of vaccination and CD4 T cells after COVID-19. Treatment denoted: approximately nine-day PBMC culture with coronavirus spike peptide pools or control peptides (ViraFEST assay). The unexposed donor gave CD4+ T cells before the COVID-19 pandemic (2011-2018). Sequence data for DNA of cultured CD4+ T cells were generated by the Oncomine TCR Beta short-read assay. Each CDR3 protein is one row after TCRdb ran MiXCR on the PCR reads. The table has around 7,000 distinct CDR3 sequences, roughly two fifths seen once; the top ten hold around 22%. Their specific antigens are unknown. The source material was CD4+ T cells from blood, cultured in vitro. All receptors derive from a human donor in good health.

This clonotype was recorded a few times. This chain joins TRBV20-1 and TRBJ2-7, with 10 bases that match TRBD2. CDR3 length: 16 residues. Losses at the gene ends were 5 bases for V and 2 bases for J; bases not matched to a gene: 12. The germline V gene has CDR1 DFQATT and CDR2 SNEGSKA (reference sequence). The DNA for the CDR3 is TGCAGTGCTCCAAGCGGGGGGGCCACGGGAGCCTACGAGCAGTACTTC. It codes for CSAPSGGATGAYEQYF.

This chain connects TRBV6-5 to TRBJ1-2; 7 bases agree with TRBD1. V lost 4 bases to trimming and J lost 6 bases; unmatched junction nucleotides: 5. This CDR3 spans 13 amino acids. Germline-derived CDR1 and CDR2 are MNHEY and SVGAGI. The CDR3 bases are TGTGCCAGCAGTTTACAGGGGTTGGATGGCTACACCTTC. Translated: CASSLQGLDGYTF.

V usage is TRBV19 and J usage is TRBJ1-1, with D unclear. CDR3 length: 12 residues. CDR1 LNHDA and CDR2 SQIVND come from the germline V gene (reference sequence). V was shortened by 5 bases and J by 6 bases, with 10 bases between the two germline ends. The CDR3 reads CASSPRRAEAFF. For the CDR3, the DNA is TGTGCCAGTAGTCCACGTAGGGCTGAAGCTTTCTTT.

This clonotype came up a few times. The CDR3 here is CASSPGEGYGYTF. DNA for the CDR3: TGTGCCAGCAGCCCAGGGGAAGGCTATGGCTACACCTTC. The rearrangement uses TRBV7-6 and TRBJ1-2, with D tentatively TRBD1 (6 bases). CDR1 and CDR2 (germline): SGHVS, FNYEAQ. The CDR3 covers 13 residues. Trimming cost V 5 bases and J 4 bases, with 11 bases left between them.

This clonotype was picked up a small number of times. This chain uses TRBV20-1 with TRBJ1-1; D gene ambiguous. Germline lookup yields CDR1 DFQATT and CDR2 SNEGSKA (reference sequence). V shed 3 bases and J shed 1 base, with 15 bases lying between them. The CDR3 is 15 residues long. The CDR3 DNA follows: TGCAGTGCTAGTTTTGCGGGGTCCGGGAACACTGAAGCTTTCTTT. Residues: CSASFAGSGNTEAFF.

This clonotype appeared a few times. The chain uses TRBV6-5 and TRBJ2-1; 13 nucleotides line up with TRBD2. This CDR3 comprises 15 residues. The J segment lost 6 bases and the V segment lost 2 bases, leaving 1 base of the junction unmatched. Germline V gene sequence: CDR1 MNHEY, CDR2 SVGAGI. Here the CDR3 reads CASSYTSGGANEQFF. As DNA, the CDR3 is TGTGCCAGCAGTTACACTAGCGGGGGGGCCAATGAGCAGTTCTTC.

This clonotype was counted only a few times. V gene TRBV7-9 combines with J gene TRBJ2-5, with unresolved D. Deletions cut 4 bases from V and 5 bases from J, with 8 bases between. Looked up from germline, CDR1 is SEHNR and CDR2 is FQNEAQ (reference sequence). The CDR3 totals 12 residues. The DNA of the CDR3 is TGTGCCAGCAGCTACAATAGGGAGACCCAGTACTTC. Translation gives CASSYNRETQYF.

This clonotype has a handful of counts. The chain carries TRBV7-2 and TRBJ1-2; 7 positions match TRBD1. V trimming: 6 bases; J trimming: 0 bases; junction bases outside the gene matches: 7. Germline values: CDR1 SGHTA, CDR2 FQGNSA. The CDR3 loop spans 15 amino acids. CDR3 region: CASRTGQPTNYGYTF. The CDR3 nucleotides read TGTGCCAGCAGAACGGGACAGCCAACTAACTATGGCTACACCTTC.

The rearrangement links TRBV7-9 to TRBJ1-6, with a weak D call TRBD1 (5 bases). The V gene lost 3 bases and the J gene lost 7 bases, with 16 bases spanning the gap. Germline CDR1 is SEHNR and CDR2 is FQNEAQ (reference sequence). This CDR3 region has 16 residues. The CDR3 here is CASSLAVGGGNSPLHF. The CDR3 coding sequence is TGTGCCAGCAGCTTGGCCGTGGGTGGGGGAAATTCACCCCTCCACTTT.

This chain uses TRBV30 with TRBJ2-1; tentatively, D is TRBD2 (5 bases). V lost 4 bases to trimming and J lost 0 bases, with 16 bases between them. The CDR3 is made up of 16 amino acids. Germline assignment: CDR1 GTSNPN and CDR2 SVGIG (reference sequence). This chain's CDR3 is CAWTRGPQSSYNEQFF. The CDR3 region has the DNA TGTGCCTGGACCAGAGGGCCCCAGAGCTCCTACAATGAGCAGTTCTTC.

This chain connects TRBV7-6 to TRBJ1-1; TRBD1 matches at 7 bases. Trimming took 4 bases from V and 5 from J; bases not matched to a gene: 4. Germline V CDR1 and CDR2: SGHVS, FNYEAQ. This CDR3 contains 13 residues. The chain's CDR3 is CASSSGGFTEAFF. The DNA for the CDR3 is TGTGCCAGCAGCTCAGGGGGTTTTACTGAAGCTTTCTTT.

This clonotype was detected only a few times. The J gene is TRBJ1-2, the V gene TRBV11-2; possibly TRBD1 for D (6 bases). Trimming removed 6 bases at V and 0 bases at J, with 11 bases between. The CDR3 has 14 amino acids. The germline CDR1 and CDR2 sequences are SGHAT and FQNNGV. The CDR3 DNA reads TGTGCCAGCAGTACAGGGTTAGCTAACTATGGCTACACCTTC. This codes for CASSTGLANYGYTF.

The rearrangement joins TRBV6-1 to TRBJ1-5, with a possible D match to TRBD1 (6 bases). CDR3 length: 16 amino acids. V was shortened by 6 bases and J by 6 bases, with 21 bases between the two germline ends. Germline V gene data show CDR1 as MNHNS and CDR2 as SASEGT. CDR3 region: CASSTNRALRFQPQHF. The CDR3, as DNA: TGTGCCAGCAGCACCAACAGGGCACTTCGGTTTCAGCCCCAGCATTTT.